The TCR beta chain under discussion was sequenced for a study of cytomegalovirus exposure and HLA in healthy donors. Overall study findings and caveats: An analysis done earlier found most TCR beta V segments productive about 87% or about 30% of the time.

Germline trimming cut 0 bases from V and 7 bases from J; bases unmatched to any gene: 11. There are 16 residues in the CDR3. The V gene's germline CDR1 is MNHNY and CDR2 SVGAGI (reference sequence). The PCR ran on 60 Vbeta and 13 Jbeta primers. TCRdb keeps only in-frame clones here, not all; method: immunoSEQ multiplex PCR. Counted here are more than 50,000 clones, approximately 71% occurring once; the ten biggest clones make up about 23%. For this clone: The antigen is unknown.

The TCR comes from a man aged 50 or older in good health and CMV-seropositive. The chain uses TRBV6-6 and TRBJ2-5, with TRBD2 matching over 7 bases. Sequencing was done on a sample of PBMCs. The CDR3 is CASSYSTGGLPGTQYF. CDR3 bases: TGTGCCAGCAGTTACTCGACGGGGGGTCTTCCAGGGACCCAGTACTTC.